This TCR beta chain is from a study of blood T cell repertoires in COVID-19. Study background: Sample material is recorded as cDNA or gDNA derived from T cells, B-cell-depleted T cells, or PBMCs.

Exposed participants came across a COVID-19 case within 2 weeks before study entry. In the original processing: Reference gene primer amplification gave estimated nucleated cell counts. Method: immunoSEQ multiplex PCR; TCRdb's copy keeps in-frame clones and lacks some. That table furnishes V, J and clone size, whereas the DNA furnished D and trimming. The data hold over 200,000 clones, with approximately 88% observed a single time. This receptor was taken from a woman aged 25-40 years who had been exposed to COVID-19. Sequenced sample: PBMCs or T cells enriched from blood (not recorded which).

Here the CDR3 reads CATSLTSGIGETQYF. The CDR3 DNA reads TGTGCCACCAGCCTGACTAGCGGGATAGGAGAGACCCAGTACTTC. This chain joins TRBV24-1 and TRBJ2-5; 11 nucleotides match TRBD2. The germline gives CDR1 KGHDR, CDR2 SFDVKD. This CDR3 has 15 residues. V was clipped by 7 bases and J by 4 bases; unmatched bases: 7.